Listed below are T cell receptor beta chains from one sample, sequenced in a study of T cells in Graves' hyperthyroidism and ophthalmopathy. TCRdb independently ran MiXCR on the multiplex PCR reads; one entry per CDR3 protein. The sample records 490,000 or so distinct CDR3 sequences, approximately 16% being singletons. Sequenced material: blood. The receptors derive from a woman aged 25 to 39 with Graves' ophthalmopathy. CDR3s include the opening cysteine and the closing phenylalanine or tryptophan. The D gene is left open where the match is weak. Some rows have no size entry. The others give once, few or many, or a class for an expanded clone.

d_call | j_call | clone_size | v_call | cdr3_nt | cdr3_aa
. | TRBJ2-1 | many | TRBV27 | TGTGCCAGCAGTTTATTCGTGGGAGAGGGGAATGAGCAGTTCTTC | CASSLFVGEGNEQFF
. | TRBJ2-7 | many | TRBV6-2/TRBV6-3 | TGTGCCAGCAGTTACTCCGGGTCCATCTACGAGCAGTACTTC | CASSYSGSIYEQYF
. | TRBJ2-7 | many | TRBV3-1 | TGTGCCAGCAGCCAGGCCGGGACATTGAGCTCCTACGAGCAGTACTTC | CASSQAGTLSSYEQYF
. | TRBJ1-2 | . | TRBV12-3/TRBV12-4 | TGTTCCAGCAGTGAAAGGTTTCACTATGGCTACACCTTC | CSSSERFHYGYTF
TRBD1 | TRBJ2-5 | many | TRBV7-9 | TGTGCCAGCAGCCCTATAACAGGGGGCGGAGAGACCCAGTACTTC | CASSPITGGGETQYF
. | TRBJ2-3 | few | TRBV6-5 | TGTGCCAGCAGTTATACGGGATCTAGCACAGATACGCAGTATTTT | CASSYTGSSTDTQYF
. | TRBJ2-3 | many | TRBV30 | TGTGCCTGGAGTGCTTCCTCCCGGAACCCGCAGTATTTT | CAWSASSRNPQYF
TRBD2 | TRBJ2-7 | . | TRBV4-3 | TGCGCCAGCAGCCATCACGCAGCGGGAGGAAGCTCCTACGAGCAGTACTTC | CASSHHAAGGSSYEQYF
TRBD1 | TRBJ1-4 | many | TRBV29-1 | TGCAGCGCAGCCCCAGGACACAGGGGGCAGGGTGAAAAACTGTTTTTT | CSAAPGHRGQGEKLFF
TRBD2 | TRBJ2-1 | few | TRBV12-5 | TGTGCTAGTGGACACGGGGGGACTGGATACAATGAGCAGTTCTTC | CASGHGGTGYNEQFF
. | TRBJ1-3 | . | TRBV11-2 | TGTGCCAGCAGCTTATTACGTGAGGGCGGTGGAAACACCATATATTTT | CASSLLREGGGNTIYF
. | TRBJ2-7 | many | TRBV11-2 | TGTGCCAGCAGCTTAGCGGAAAACTACGAGCAGTACTTC | CASSLAENYEQYF
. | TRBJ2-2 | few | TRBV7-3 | TGTGCCAGCAGCTCCAACACAGGGATGGCCGGGGAGCTGTTTTTT | CASSSNTGMAGELFF
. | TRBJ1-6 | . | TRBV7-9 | TGTGCCAGCAGCCGCGACAGACCAAGGAGTTCACCCCTCCACTTT | CASSRDRPRSSPLHF
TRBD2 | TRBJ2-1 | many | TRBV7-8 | TGTGCCAGCAGCTTGCTAGCGGGAGCCAATGAGCAGTTCTTC | CASSLLAGANEQFF
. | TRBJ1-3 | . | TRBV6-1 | TGTGCCAGCAGTATTAGGGGGGGATTCTCTGGAAACACCATATATTTT | CASSIRGGFSGNTIYF